Below are 21 T cell receptor beta chains sequenced from a single sample in a study of shared clonotypes between healthy human individuals. Only in-frame clones appear in the TCRdb table, and some are missing; sequencing was by immunoSEQ multiplex PCR. Of roughly 1.4 million clones in the sample, approximately 98.5% were seen once. Material: naive CD4+ T cells sorted from blood. Sample subset: CD45RA+ positively selected. The receptors derive from a man aged 25-45 years in good health.

The chain joins TRBV2 to TRBJ2-2; no clear D. The CDR3 runs to 10 residues. V dropped 7 bases and J dropped 6 bases, with 3 bases sitting between them. Germline CDR1 SNHLY, CDR2 FYNNEI. CDR3 in amino acids: CASNPGELFF. In DNA form, the CDR3 reads TGTGCCAGCAATCCCGGGGAGCTGTTTTTT. Full variable domain (rest looked up from reference TRBV2 and TRBJ2-2): EPEVTQTPSHQVTQMGQEVILRCVPISNHLYFYWYRQILGQKVEFLVSFYNNEISEKSEIFDDQFSVERPDGSNFTLKIRSTKLEDSAMYFCASNPGELFFGEGSRLTVL.

This clone was observed once. The V and J genes are TRBV7-2 and TRBJ2-5, with 9 bases lining up with TRBD1. Germline trimming cut 6 bases from V and 5 bases from J; bases unmatched to any gene: 10. Germline assignment: CDR1 SGHTA and CDR2 FQGNSA. The CDR3 has 15 residues. Here the CDR3 DNA reads TGTGCCAGCAGTCTACAGGGGGCAATGCGGGAGACCCAGTACTTC. Amino acids: CASSLQGAMRETQYF.

The gene calls are TRBV7-2 and TRBJ2-3, with TRBD2 matching 9 bases. J gave up 11 bases and V 8 bases, and 11 bases lay outside the gene matches. CDR3 length equals 13 residues. From germline, CDR1 is SGHTA and CDR2 FQGNSA. This CDR3 is CASALGVAGVQYF. Written as DNA, the CDR3 is TGTGCCAGCGCTCTGGGAGTAGCGGGAGTGCAGTATTTT.

V gene TRBV9 combines with J gene TRBJ2-2; 10 bases line up with TRBD1. V lost 4 bases, J lost 3 bases, and 3 bases stayed unmatched. Germline V gives CDR1 SGDLS, CDR2 YYNGEE. The CDR3 is 15 residues long. The DNA for the CDR3 is TGTGCCAGCAGCAAGACAGGGGGCGACACCGGGGAGCTGTTTTTT. This encodes CASSKTGGDTGELFF. Filled out from reference TRBV9 and TRBJ2-2, the complete variable domain reads DSGVTQTPKHLITATGQRVTLRCSPRSGDLSVYWYQQSLDQGLQFLIQYYNGEERAKGNILERFSAQQFPDLHSELNLSSLELGDSALYFCASSKTGGDTGELFFGEGSRLTVL.

The CDR3 region is CASSLSRKGLAGGDEQFF. The CDR3 nucleotides read TGCGCCAGCAGCTTGTCCAGAAAGGGACTAGCGGGAGGGGATGAGCAGTTCTTC. V usage is TRBV5-1 and J usage is TRBJ2-1; 16 positions agree with TRBD2. The V gene's germline CDR1 is SGHRS and CDR2 YFSETQ. CDR3 length: 18 residues. The V segment lost 1 base and the J segment 8 bases; nucleotides outside the gene matches: 9.

The rearrangement links TRBV11-2 to TRBJ2-7; TRBD2 aligns across 11 bases. CDR1 is SGHAT, CDR2 FQNNGV, per germline. V lost 2 bases and J lost 3; bases outside the gene matches: 6. The CDR3 has 16 amino acids. This chain's CDR3 is CASSLNQGTSGYEQYF. The CDR3 bases are TGTGCCAGCAGCTTAAACCAAGGGACTAGCGGCTACGAGCAGTACTTC.

The genes are TRBV7-2 and TRBJ2-2; D is perhaps TRBD2 (5 bases). The V end was cut by 3 bases, the J end by 7 bases, with 6 bases between. The CDR3 extends over 12 amino acids. Germline CDR1 reads SGHTA; CDR2 reads FQGNSA. CDR3 in DNA: TGTGCCAGCAGCTTGAGGGACGGGGAGCTGTTTTTT. It encodes CASSLRDGELFF.

The chain is built from TRBV5-1 and TRBJ2-5; 7 bases align to TRBD2. The J segment lost 5 bases and the V segment lost 4 bases, leaving 8 bases of the junction unmatched. The CDR3 length is 14 residues. Germline-derived CDR1 and CDR2 are SGHRS and YFSETQ. The CDR3 sequence: CASSTRPGRETQYF. The CDR3 nucleotides are TGCGCCAGCAGCACCCGGCCCGGGAGGGAGACCCAGTACTTC.

This chain joins TRBV9 and TRBJ2-5, with a weak D call TRBD2 (5 bases). This CDR3 is 16 amino acids long. V was cut by 0 bases and J by 5 bases, with 17 bases left in between. Germline lookup yields CDR1 SGDLS and CDR2 YYNGEE. CDR3 bases: TGTGCCAGCAGCGTAGCTTTCAGCGGAGGCGGGGAGACCCAGTACTTC. It yields the protein CASSVAFSGGGETQYF. Full variable domain (remainder filled in from reference TRBV9 and TRBJ2-5): DSGVTQTPKHLITATGQRVTLRCSPRSGDLSVYWYQQSLDQGLQFLIQYYNGEERAKGNILERFSAQQFPDLHSELNLSSLELGDSALYFCASSVAFSGGGETQYFGPGTRLLVL.

The rearrangement joins TRBV18 to TRBJ2-7; 7 positions match TRBD2. CDR3 length: 13 amino acids. After removal of 5 bases from V and 0 bases from J, the junction contained 1 base not matched to a gene. Germline V gives CDR1 KGHSH, CDR2 LQKENI. Here the CDR3 DNA reads TGTGCCAGCTCAAGCGGGGACTCCTACGAGCAGTACTTC. This sequence encodes CASSSGDSYEQYF.

The chain links TRBV30 to TRBJ2-1; no definite D call. CDR3 size: 11 residues. V lost 2 bases and J lost 6, with 5 bases in between. Germline CDR1 reads GTSNPN; CDR2 reads SVGIG (reference sequence). The chain's CDR3 is CAWSSGNEQFF. In DNA form, the CDR3 reads TGTGCCTGGAGTTCTGGCAATGAGCAGTTCTTC.

The sample holds one count of this clone. The V and J genes are TRBV11-2 and TRBJ2-5; D ambiguous. Germline CDR1 and CDR2: SGHAT and FQNNGV. The CDR3 has 14 amino acids. The V end lost 6 bases, the J end lost 3 bases, and 14 bases lay between the germline ends. The CDR3 reads CASRSDLIEETQYF. The CDR3 DNA follows: TGTGCCAGCAGATCGGACCTCATTGAAGAGACCCAGTACTTC. Full variable domain (rest looked up from reference TRBV11-2 and TRBJ2-5): EAGVAQSPRYKIIEKRQSVAFWCNPISGHATLYWYQQILGQGPKLLIQFQNNGVVDDSQLPKDRFSAERLKGVDSTLKIQPAKLEDSAVYLCASRSDLIEETQYFGPGTRLLVL.

The rearrangement joins TRBV15 to TRBJ2-1, with D possibly being TRBD1 (7 bases). The CDR3 loop spans 16 amino acids. The V end lost 5 bases, the J end lost 0 bases, and 14 bases lay between the germline ends. Looked up from germline, CDR1 is LNHNV and CDR2 is YYDKDF (reference sequence). The CDR3 sequence is CATSAHRGGSYNEQFF. The CDR3 DNA reads as TGTGCCACCAGCGCCCACAGGGGAGGCTCCTACAATGAGCAGTTCTTC.

This chain uses TRBV6-5 with TRBJ2-5; 8 nucleotides align to TRBD2. The CDR3 contains 13 residues. J gave up 7 bases and V 5 bases, and 6 bases lay outside the gene matches. Germline values: CDR1 MNHEY, CDR2 SVGAGI. The CDR3 loop reads CASSGSREGTQYF. In DNA, the CDR3 is TGTGCCAGCAGTGGGAGCCGGGAGGGGACCCAGTACTTC.

The chain is built from TRBV11-2 and TRBJ2-3; 9 nucleotides agree with TRBD1. The CDR3 spans 15 residues. Per the germline V gene, CDR1 is SGHAT and CDR2 is FQNNGV. The J segment lost 4 bases and the V segment lost 1 base, leaving 3 bases of the junction unmatched. CDR3 sequence: CASSLATGGPDTQYF. The DNA of the CDR3 is TGTGCCAGCAGCTTAGCGACAGGGGGGCCAGATACGCAGTATTTT.

J is TRBJ2-3 and V is TRBV5-1, with 10 bases identical to TRBD2. Germline V gene data show CDR1 as SGHRS and CDR2 as YFSETQ. Germline trimming cut 0 bases from V and 2 bases from J; bases unmatched to any gene: 3. The length of the CDR3 is 16 residues. The CDR3 reads CASSLALAGATDTQYF. DNA of the CDR3: TGCGCCAGCAGCTTGGCGCTAGCGGGAGCCACAGATACGCAGTATTTT.

The chain couples TRBV28 to TRBJ2-7, with 11 bases matching TRBD2. This CDR3 spans 17 amino acids. Germline V gene data show CDR1 as MDHEN and CDR2 as SYDVKM. V was pared by 2 bases and J by 3 bases, with 9 bases of the junction left unmatched. The CDR3 reads CASSLTASGRLRYEQYF. CDR3 coding DNA: TGTGCCAGCAGTTTAACGGCTAGCGGGAGGCTACGCTACGAGCAGTACTTC.

V usage is TRBV28 and J usage is TRBJ2-1; 14 bases are a match to TRBD2. This CDR3 is built from 18 residues. CDR1 and CDR2 (germline): MDHEN, SYDVKM. V trimming: 7 bases; J trimming: 9 bases; junction bases outside the gene matches: 17. The CDR3 DNA sequence: TGTGCCAGCACCCCCCCCCTCGGGACTAGCGGGAGACTCGGTGAGCAGTTCTTC. Protein sequence: CASTPPLGTSGRLGEQFF.

The chain joins TRBV27 to TRBJ2-2; the D is unclear. Germline V gene data show CDR1 as MNHEY and CDR2 as SMNVEV (reference sequence). The CDR3 runs to 16 residues. With 4 bases removed from V and 1 base from J, the gap between germline ends came to 13 bases. CDR3 sequence: CASSSDLDWNTGELFF. The CDR3 DNA is TGTGCCAGCAGTTCCGATCTAGACTGGAACACCGGGGAGCTGTTTTTT.

The chain uses TRBV6-1 and TRBJ2-2; 14 bases are a match to TRBD2. The V gene end was trimmed by 3 bases and the J gene end by 6 bases; junction bases not matched to a gene: 6. Germline CDR1 is MNHNS and CDR2 is SASEGT. The CDR3 is 17 residues long. Written as DNA, the CDR3 is TGTGCCAGCAGTGACGCCGGGACTAGCGGGAGACCCGGGGAGCTGTTTTTT. This sequence encodes CASSDAGTSGRPGELFF.

For the CDR3, the DNA is TGTGCCAGCAGTCTCCGGGGGCGGGCGGCGGACGAGCAGTACTTC. Translated, it gives CASSLRGRAADEQYF. This chain uses TRBV28 with TRBJ2-7; D tentatively fits TRBD1 or TRBD2 (6 bases each). CDR1 is MDHEN, CDR2 SYDVKM, per germline. The CDR3 covers 15 residues. The V end lost 5 bases, the J end lost 5 bases, and 19 bases lay between the germline ends.